This TCR beta chain emerged from a study of post-analysis software for immune sequencing data. Looking at the study overall: The disease courses spanned relapsing-remitting, secondary progressive and progressive-relapsing forms of multiple sclerosis.

Included in the TCR beta cDNA libraries were unique molecular identifiers. The yield from around 1 to 10 million T cells was roughly 500,000 cDNA molecules in total. TCRdb redid the calling of the PCR reads with MiXCR, one entry per CDR3 protein. The sample lists hundreds of thousands of distinct CDR3 sequences, approximately 50% seen once, with approximately 4.5% in the top ten. Note on this clonotype: Its antigen remains unknown.

Whole-study findings and limits: The F measure placed samples prepared in the same batch into strongly shared clusters. Normalized Chao1 diversity was significantly lower in multiple sclerosis patients than in controls.

The sample comprised blood. The receptor comes from a girl aged 10 to 17 with multiple sclerosis.

CDR3 sequence (DNA): TGTGCCATCAGTGAGTTGGGGACTAGCGCTAACGCGGGCAATGAGCAGTTCTTC. Translated, it gives CAISELGTSANAGNEQFF. The chain uses TRBV10-3 and TRBJ2-1; the match to TRBD2 covers 10 bases. V lost 1 base, J lost 6 bases, and 12 bases stayed unmatched. The CDR3 has 18 residues. The germline CDR1 and CDR2 sequences are ENHRY and SYGVKD.